The 22 T cell receptor beta chains below come from one sample, sequenced in a study of T cells in Graves' hyperthyroidism and ophthalmopathy. Amplification targeted TCR beta CDR3 regions from RNA transcripts. First-round RT-PCR targeting the TCR CDR3 was performed with the HTBI primer set. TCRdb called the multiplex PCR reads again in MiXCR, with one record for every CDR3 protein. Of about 720,000 distinct CDR3 sequences listed, about a sixth are singletons. The specimen was blood. The receptors here all came from a man aged 18 to 29 with Graves' hyperthyroidism.

This clonotype was seen more than once but under ten times. This chain joins TRBV20-1 and TRBJ2-7, with TRBD1 matching over 7 bases. This CDR3 is built from 14 residues. Trimming removed 6 bases from V and 5 bases from J; junction bases left unmatched: 13. From germline, CDR1 is DFQATT and CDR2 SNEGSKA (reference sequence). The CDR3 DNA reads as TGCAGTGCCGCAACGGGACAGACCCCAAACGAGCAGTACTTC. Its translation: CSAATGQTPNEQYF.

The rearrangement joins TRBV28 to TRBJ2-5, with 9 bases aligning to TRBD1. Germline values: CDR1 MDHEN, CDR2 SYDVKM. With 3 bases clipped from V and 2 bases from J, the junction kept 4 bases outside the gene matches. This CDR3 spans 15 amino acids. The CDR3 spells CASSFRGQGQETQYF. CDR3 DNA: TGTGCCAGCAGTTTTAGGGGACAGGGACAAGAGACCCAGTACTTC.

This clonotype was observed many times. The chain carries TRBV7-9 and TRBJ2-5; the D gene is possibly TRBD2 (6 bases). Trimming removed 5 bases at V and 5 bases at J, with 15 bases between. The CDR3 totals 14 residues. Germline CDR1 reads SEHNR; CDR2 reads FQNEAQ (reference sequence). CDR3 sequence: CASSAGLLGETQYF. CDR3 DNA sequence: TGTGCCAGCAGCGCGGGACTGCTGGGGGAGACCCAGTACTTC.

There are a few counts of this clonotype. The chain uses TRBV9 and TRBJ2-5, with 7 bases identical to TRBD2. Germline CDR1 is SGDLS and CDR2 is YYNGEE. This CDR3 is 15 amino acids long. The ends lost 4 bases at V and 5 bases at J; junction bases unmatched: 11. The CDR3 sequence: CASSPAGGTLETQYF. For the CDR3, the DNA is TGTGCCAGCAGCCCGGCCGGGGGGACCCTTGAGACCCAGTACTTC.

This clonotype occurred many times. V and J are TRBV15 and TRBJ2-7; D not resolved. Germline V gene data show CDR1 as LNHNV and CDR2 as YYDKDF (reference sequence). Trimming cost V 0 bases and J 3 bases, with 9 bases left between them. The CDR3 is 14 residues long. The CDR3 nucleotides read TGTGCCACCAGCAGAGATCTGGGCAGCTACGAGCAGTACTTC. Protein product: CATSRDLGSYEQYF. Full variable domain (remainder filled in from reference TRBV15 and TRBJ2-7): DAMVIQNPRYQVTQFGKPVTLSCSQTLNHNVMYWYQQKSSQAPKLLFHYYDKDFNNEADTPDNFQSRRPNTSFCFLDIRSPGLGDTAMYLCATSRDLGSYEQYFGPGTRLTVT.

V and J are TRBV7-9 and TRBJ2-7, with D tentatively TRBD1 (5 bases). The germline V and J ends were trimmed by 11 bases and 5 bases, with 19 bases remaining between them. The CDR3 is made up of 13 amino acids. Germline V lookup: CDR1 SEHNR, CDR2 FQNEAQ (reference sequence). The CDR3 DNA sequence: TGTGCCGTCCGCACGCAGGGAATCCACGAGCAGTACTTC. This gives the protein CAVRTQGIHEQYF. Full variable domain (remainder filled in from reference TRBV7-9 and TRBJ2-7): DTGVSQNPRHKITKRGQNVTFRCDPISEHNRLYWYRQTLGQGPEFLTYFQNEAQLEKSRLLSDRFSAERPKGSFSTLEIQRTEQGDSAMYLCAVRTQGIHEQYFGPGTRLTVT.

The chain carries TRBV25-1 and TRBJ2-5, with 7 bases that match TRBD1. Germline-derived CDR1 and CDR2 are MGHDK and SYGVNS. The V and J ends lost 1 base and 0 bases, in that order; junction bases with no gene match: 8. CDR3 length: 17 residues. The CDR3 sequence: CASSESSGTAYQETQYF. The CDR3 DNA is TGTGCCAGCAGTGAATCCTCCGGGACAGCGTACCAAGAGACCCAGTACTTC.

This clonotype occurred many times. The V gene is TRBV27, the J gene TRBJ1-2, with D perhaps matching TRBD1 (6 bases). CDR1 is MNHEY, CDR2 SMNVEV, per germline (reference sequence). The germline V and J ends were trimmed by 3 bases and 7 bases, with 12 bases remaining between them. CDR3 length equals 13 residues. The CDR3 region has the DNA TGTGCCAGCAGTTTCGTGGGGGCCTCTGGCTACACCTTC. It is translated as CASSFVGASGYTF.

This chain links TRBV6-1 with TRBJ1-2, with TRBD1 matching over 8 bases. CDR3 length: 13 residues. CDR1 and CDR2 (germline): MNHNS, SASEGT. V trimming: 5 bases; J trimming: 4 bases; junction bases outside the gene matches: 3. Here the CDR3 reads CASSRTGRYGYTF. CDR3 DNA sequence: TGTGCCAGCAGTCGGACAGGGCGCTATGGCTACACCTTC.

This clonotype was observed a handful of times. This rearrangement joins TRBV6-2 or TRBV6-3 to TRBJ1-1; D call uncertain. Germline values: CDR1 MNHEY, CDR2 SVGEGT. The V end lost 5 bases, the J end lost 8 bases, and 9 bases lay between the germline ends. CDR3 size: 11 residues. The CDR3 here is CASSEVTEAFF. DNA of the CDR3: TGTGCCAGCAGTGAAGTCACGGAAGCTTTCTTT.

The chain recombines TRBV9 with TRBJ2-7; 11 bases line up with TRBD2. CDR3 length: 15 residues. Per the germline V gene, CDR1 is SGDLS and CDR2 is YYNGEE. Unmatched junction bases numbered 8, after V lost 7 bases and J lost 2 bases. The CDR3 protein is CASAKSTSGTYEQYF. For the CDR3, the DNA is TGTGCCAGCGCAAAATCGACTAGCGGGACCTACGAGCAGTACTTC.

This clonotype has ten or more counts. V and J are TRBV28 and TRBJ2-7; D may be TRBD2 (5 bases). Germline loops: CDR1 MDHEN, CDR2 SYDVKM. V gave up 2 bases and J gave up 0 bases, with 8 bases separating them. CDR3 size: 14 residues. CDR3 region: CASSLRTSSYEQYF. The CDR3 DNA reads as TGTGCCAGCAGTTTACGGACTTCCTCCTACGAGCAGTACTTC.

This clonotype appeared a few times. The chain is built from TRBV24-1 and TRBJ2-1; perhaps TRBD1 as D (5 bases). Germline CDR1 KGHDR, CDR2 SFDVKD. V was shortened by 5 bases and J by 0 bases, with 13 bases between the two germline ends. The CDR3 has 16 residues. CDR3: CATSGPYRSSYNEQFF. DNA for the CDR3: TGTGCCACCAGTGGCCCTTACAGGAGCTCCTACAATGAGCAGTTCTTC.

This clonotype was observed at least ten times. This sequence joins TRBV11-3 and TRBJ2-1; D is unresolved. This CDR3 has 12 residues. In germline, CDR1 is SGHNT, CDR2 YENEEA. V was pared by 4 bases and J by 9 bases, with 10 bases between. The DNA of the CDR3 is TGTGCCAGCAGCTCGAGACCGGGTGAGCAGTTCTTC. It translates to CASSSRPGEQFF.

This clonotype was observed at least ten times. The chain joins TRBV11-3 to TRBJ1-2, with a possible D match to TRBD1 (6 bases). CDR1 is SGHNT, CDR2 YENEEA, per germline. The CDR3 has 13 amino acids. The V end was cut by 3 bases, the J end by 4 bases, with 9 bases between. The CDR3 DNA is TGTGCCAGCAGCTTCGAAGGGGGCTATGGCTACACCTTC. Protein: CASSFEGGYGYTF.

This clonotype was observed a few times. V gene TRBV24-1 combines with J gene TRBJ2-5; TRBD1 matches 10 bases. The CDR3 extends over 16 amino acids. V lost 1 base and J lost 5; bases outside the gene matches: 6. Germline V CDR1 and CDR2: KGHDR, SFDVKD. As DNA, the CDR3 is TGTGCCACCAGTGATTTTCAGGGACAGGGGCGGGAGACCCAGTACTTC. Translated: CATSDFQGQGRETQYF.

With regard to this clonotype: At one of its ends the junction is not consistent with the germline gene, which may arise from a read error. The rearrangement uses TRBV19 and TRBJ1-2; D gene ambiguous. Germline V lookup: CDR1 LNHDA, CDR2 SQIVND (reference sequence). This CDR3 comprises 15 residues. The CDR3 region has the DNA TGTGCCAGCAGTAGAGAGGTAGGGCGGTCGTATGGCTACACCTTC. It is translated as CASSREVGRSYGYTF.

The chain is built from TRBV5-6 and TRBJ2-7; no clear D. This CDR3 is built from 16 residues. V lost 3 bases, J lost 7 bases, and 23 bases lay in between. Germline CDR1 and CDR2: SGHDT and YYEEEE. The DNA for the CDR3 is TGTGCCAGCAGCTCCTCTACGCTCCTAGGCGGACGGGAGCAGTACTTC. Protein: CASSSSTLLGGREQYF.

The chain is built from TRBV28 and TRBJ1-1, with a tentative D call TRBD1 (5 bases). CDR1 and CDR2 (germline): MDHEN, SYDVKM. The V end lost 3 bases, the J end lost 0 bases, and 20 bases lay between the germline ends. The length of the CDR3 is 18 residues. The CDR3 sequence: CASSFPLAGNALNTEAFF. In nucleotides, the CDR3 is TGTGCCAGCAGTTTTCCTTTGGCAGGGAATGCCCTGAACACTGAAGCTTTCTTT. Combining the CDR3 with reference TRBV28 and TRBJ1-1 gives the whole variable domain DVKVTQSSRYLVKRTGEKVFLECVQDMDHENMFWYRQDPGLGLRLIYFSYDVKMKEKGDIPEGYSVSREKKERFSLILESASTNQTSMYLCASSFPLAGNALNTEAFFGQGTRLTVV.

The chain carries TRBV28 and TRBJ2-3, with 9 bases that match TRBD2. Germline V CDR1 and CDR2: MDHEN, SYDVKM. V lost 6 bases and J lost 6; bases outside the gene matches: 13. The CDR3 has 16 amino acids. CDR3 DNA sequence: TGTGCCAGCAGCGGGGGTAGCGGGAGCCCCTCCGATACGCAGTATTTT. It translates to CASSGGSGSPSDTQYF.

The chain has TRBV20-1 and TRBJ2-7; 8 bases agree with TRBD2. V lost 3 bases, J lost 1 base, and 8 bases stayed unmatched. Germline assignment: CDR1 DFQATT and CDR2 SNEGSKA (reference sequence). This CDR3 region has 15 residues. Here the CDR3 DNA reads TGCAGTGCTAGCTCATTGCGGGGGGCTTCCTACGAGCAGTACTTC. It is translated as CSASSLRGASYEQYF.

This clonotype was detected only a few times. This chain links TRBV7-3 with TRBJ2-1; no clear D gene. Trimming left V 7 bases short and J 10 bases short, with 17 bases between. The CDR3 is made up of 13 amino acids. CDR1 and CDR2 from the germline V gene are SGHTA and FQGTGA. For the CDR3, the DNA is TGTGCCAGCACCCTGGGCAGGAGTCGCGAGCAGTTCTTC. It encodes CASTLGRSREQFF.